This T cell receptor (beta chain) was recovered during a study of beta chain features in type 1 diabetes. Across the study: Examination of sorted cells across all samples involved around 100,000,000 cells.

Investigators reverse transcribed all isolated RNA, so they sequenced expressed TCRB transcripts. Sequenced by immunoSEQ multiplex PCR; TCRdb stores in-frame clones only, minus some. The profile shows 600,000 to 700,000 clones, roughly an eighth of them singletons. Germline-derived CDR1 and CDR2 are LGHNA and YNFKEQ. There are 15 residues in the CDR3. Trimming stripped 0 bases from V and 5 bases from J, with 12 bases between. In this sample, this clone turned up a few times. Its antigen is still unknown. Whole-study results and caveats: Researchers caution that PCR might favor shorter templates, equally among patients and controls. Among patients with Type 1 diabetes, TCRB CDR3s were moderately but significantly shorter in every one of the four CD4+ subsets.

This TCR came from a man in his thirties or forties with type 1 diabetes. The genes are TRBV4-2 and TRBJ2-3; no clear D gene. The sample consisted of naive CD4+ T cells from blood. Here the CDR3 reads CASSQEDGSRDTQYF. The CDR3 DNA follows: TGTGCCAGCAGCCAAGAAGACGGGTCACGAGATACGCAGTATTTT.